This T cell receptor beta chain is from a study of cytomegalovirus exposure and HLA in healthy donors. PCR primers comprised 60 Vbeta and 13 Jbeta primers. Only in-frame clones appear in the TCRdb table, and some are missing; sequencing was by immunoSEQ multiplex PCR. The sample has 100,000 to 150,000 clones, 70% to 80% seen once. In germline, CDR1 is SGHVS, CDR2 FNYEAQ. V gave up 10 bases and J gave up 6 bases, with 12 bases separating them. The CDR3 is made up of 12 amino acids. The chain uses TRBV7-6 and TRBJ2-2; D possibly corresponds to TRBD2 (7 bases). Source material: PBMCs. The clonotype comes from a woman between 45 and 65 years old in good health and CMV-seronegative. CDR3 amino acids: CATGGVAGELFF. DNA of the CDR3: TGTGCCACGGGGGGCGTGGCCGGGGAGCTGTTTTTT.